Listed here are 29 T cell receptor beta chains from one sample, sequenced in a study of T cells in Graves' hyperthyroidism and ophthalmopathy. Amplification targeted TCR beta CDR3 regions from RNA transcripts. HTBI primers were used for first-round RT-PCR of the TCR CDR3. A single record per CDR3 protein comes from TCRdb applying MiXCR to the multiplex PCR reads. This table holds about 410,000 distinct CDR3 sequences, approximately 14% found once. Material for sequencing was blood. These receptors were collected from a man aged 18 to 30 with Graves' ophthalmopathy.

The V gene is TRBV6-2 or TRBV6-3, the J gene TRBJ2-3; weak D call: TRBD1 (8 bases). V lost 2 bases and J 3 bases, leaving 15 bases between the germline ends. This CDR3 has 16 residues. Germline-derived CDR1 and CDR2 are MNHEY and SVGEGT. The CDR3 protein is CASSYLDRGGTDTQYF. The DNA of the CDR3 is TGTGCCAGCAGTTACCTCGACAGGGGAGGGACAGATACGCAGTATTTT.

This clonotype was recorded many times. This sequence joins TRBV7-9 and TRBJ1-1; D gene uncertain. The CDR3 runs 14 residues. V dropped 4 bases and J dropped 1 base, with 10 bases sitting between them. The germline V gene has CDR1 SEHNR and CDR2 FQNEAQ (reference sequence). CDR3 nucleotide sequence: TGTGCCAGCAGCTCGCGTAAAAAGAACACTGAAGCTTTCTTT. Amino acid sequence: CASSSRKKNTEAFF.

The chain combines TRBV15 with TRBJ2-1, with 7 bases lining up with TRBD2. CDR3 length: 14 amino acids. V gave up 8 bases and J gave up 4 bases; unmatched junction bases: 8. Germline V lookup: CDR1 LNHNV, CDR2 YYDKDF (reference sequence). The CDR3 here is CATQSGGNYNEQFF. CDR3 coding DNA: TGTGCCACCCAATCGGGAGGAAATTACAATGAGCAGTTCTTC.

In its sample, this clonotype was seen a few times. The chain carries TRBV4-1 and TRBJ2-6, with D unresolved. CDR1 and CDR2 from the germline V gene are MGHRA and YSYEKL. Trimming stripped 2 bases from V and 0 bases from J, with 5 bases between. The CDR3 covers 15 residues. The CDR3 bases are TGCGCCAGCAGCCAATGGAGCTCTGGGGCCAACGTCCTGACTTTC. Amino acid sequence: CASSQWSSGANVLTF.

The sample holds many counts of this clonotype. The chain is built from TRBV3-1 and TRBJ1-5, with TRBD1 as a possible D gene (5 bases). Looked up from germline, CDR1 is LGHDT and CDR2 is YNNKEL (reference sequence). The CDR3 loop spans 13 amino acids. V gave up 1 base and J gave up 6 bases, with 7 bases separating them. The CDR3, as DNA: TGTGCCAGCAGCCAAGGGGGGGGTCAGCCCCAGCATTTT. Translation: CASSQGGGQPQHF.

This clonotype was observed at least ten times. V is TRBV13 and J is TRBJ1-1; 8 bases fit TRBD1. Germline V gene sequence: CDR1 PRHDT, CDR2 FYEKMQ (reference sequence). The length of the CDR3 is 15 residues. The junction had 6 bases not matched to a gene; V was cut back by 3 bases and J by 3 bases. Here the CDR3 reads CASSLAYRGDTEAFF. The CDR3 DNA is TGTGCCAGCAGCTTGGCTTACAGGGGGGACACTGAAGCTTTCTTT.

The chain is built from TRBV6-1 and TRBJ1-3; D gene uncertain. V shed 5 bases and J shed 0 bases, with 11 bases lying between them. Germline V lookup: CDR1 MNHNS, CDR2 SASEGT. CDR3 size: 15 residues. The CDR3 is CASSFQLSSGNTIYF. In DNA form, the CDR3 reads TGTGCCAGCAGTTTCCAACTGAGCTCTGGAAACACCATATATTTT.

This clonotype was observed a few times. The CDR3 protein is CASSFLNETSGDTDTQYF. For the CDR3, the DNA is TGTGCCAGCAGTTTTCTTAACGAGACTAGCGGGGACACAGATACGCAGTATTTT. V and J are TRBV2 and TRBJ2-3, with 11 bases matching TRBD2. This CDR3 has 18 residues. Germline loops: CDR1 SNHLY, CDR2 FYNNEI. Germline trimming cut 5 bases from V and 2 bases from J; bases unmatched to any gene: 12.

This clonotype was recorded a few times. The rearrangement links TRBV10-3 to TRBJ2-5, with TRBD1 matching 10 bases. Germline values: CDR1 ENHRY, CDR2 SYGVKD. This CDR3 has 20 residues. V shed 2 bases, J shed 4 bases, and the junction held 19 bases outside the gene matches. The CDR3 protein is CAISETFRDRGQSPRETQYF. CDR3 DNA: TGTGCCATCAGTGAGACTTTCCGTGACAGGGGGCAAAGCCCAAGAGAGACCCAGTACTTC.

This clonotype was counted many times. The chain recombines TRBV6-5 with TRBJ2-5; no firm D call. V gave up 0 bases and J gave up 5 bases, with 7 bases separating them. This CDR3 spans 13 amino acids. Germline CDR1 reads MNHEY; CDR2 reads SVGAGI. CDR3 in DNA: TGTGCCAGCAGTTACTCGAGCAGGGAGACCCAGTACTTC. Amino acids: CASSYSSRETQYF.

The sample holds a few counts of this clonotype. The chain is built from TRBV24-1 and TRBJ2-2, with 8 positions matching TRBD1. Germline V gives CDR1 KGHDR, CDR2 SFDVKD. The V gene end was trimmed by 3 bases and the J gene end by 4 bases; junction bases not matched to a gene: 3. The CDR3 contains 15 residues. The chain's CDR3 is CATSDRTGGTGELFF. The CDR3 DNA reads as TGTGCCACCAGTGATAGAACAGGGGGCACCGGGGAGCTGTTTTTT.

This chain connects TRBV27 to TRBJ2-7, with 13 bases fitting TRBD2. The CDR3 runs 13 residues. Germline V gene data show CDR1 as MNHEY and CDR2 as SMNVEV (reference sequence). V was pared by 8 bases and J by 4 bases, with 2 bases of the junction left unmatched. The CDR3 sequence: CASGLAGVYEQYF. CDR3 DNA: TGTGCCAGCGGACTAGCGGGAGTGTACGAGCAGTACTTC.

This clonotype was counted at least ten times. The CDR3 DNA is TGCGCCAGCAGCCAATTAGGGGGAGAGCTGTTTTTT. This encodes CASSQLGGELFF. This chain links TRBV4-1 with TRBJ2-2; possibly TRBD1 for D (6 bases). Germline V gene data show CDR1 as MGHRA and CDR2 as YSYEKL. The CDR3 contains 12 residues. V was trimmed by 2 bases and J by 11 bases, leaving 9 bases between them.

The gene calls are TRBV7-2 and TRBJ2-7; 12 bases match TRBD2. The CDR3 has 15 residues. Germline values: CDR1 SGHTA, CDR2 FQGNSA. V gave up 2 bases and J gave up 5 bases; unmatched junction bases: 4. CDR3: CASSLRLAGVNEQYF. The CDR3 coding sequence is TGTGCCAGCAGCTTAAGACTAGCGGGGGTCAACGAGCAGTACTTC. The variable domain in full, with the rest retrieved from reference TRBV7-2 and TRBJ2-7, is GAGVSQSPSNKVTEKGKDVELRCDPISGHTALYWYRQSLGQGLEFLIYFQGNSAPDKSGLPSDRFSAERTGGSVSTLTIQRTQQEDSAVYLCASSLRLAGVNEQYFGPGTRLTVT.

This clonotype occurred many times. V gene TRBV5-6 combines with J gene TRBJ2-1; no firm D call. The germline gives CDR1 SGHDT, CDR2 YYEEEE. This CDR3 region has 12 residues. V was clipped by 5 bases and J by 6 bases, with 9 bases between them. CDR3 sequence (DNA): TGTGCCAGCAGGGGTTACGCCAATGAGCAGTTCTTC. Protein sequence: CASRGYANEQFF.

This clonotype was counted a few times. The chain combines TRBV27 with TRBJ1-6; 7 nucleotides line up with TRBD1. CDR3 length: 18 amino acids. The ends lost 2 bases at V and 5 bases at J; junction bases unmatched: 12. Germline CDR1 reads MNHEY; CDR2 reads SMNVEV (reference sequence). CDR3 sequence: CASSLKSFNRGDNSPLHF. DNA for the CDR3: TGTGCCAGCAGTTTAAAAAGCTTCAACAGGGGAGATAATTCACCCCTCCACTTT.

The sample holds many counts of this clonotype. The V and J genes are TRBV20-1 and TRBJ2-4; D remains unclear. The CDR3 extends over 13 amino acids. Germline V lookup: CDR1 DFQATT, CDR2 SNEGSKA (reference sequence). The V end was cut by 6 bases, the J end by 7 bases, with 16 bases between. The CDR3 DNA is TGCAGTGCAGCTGACACCGTCGTTAACATTCAGTACTTC. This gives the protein CSAADTVVNIQYF.

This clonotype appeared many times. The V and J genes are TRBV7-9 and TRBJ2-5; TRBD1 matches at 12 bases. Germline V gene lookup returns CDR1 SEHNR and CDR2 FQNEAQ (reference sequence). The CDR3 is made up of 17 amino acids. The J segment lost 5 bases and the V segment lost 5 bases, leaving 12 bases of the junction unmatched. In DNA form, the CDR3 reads TGTGCCAGCAGCCCCTTGGCGGGACAGGGGGCGATGGAGACCCAGTACTTC. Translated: CASSPLAGQGAMETQYF.

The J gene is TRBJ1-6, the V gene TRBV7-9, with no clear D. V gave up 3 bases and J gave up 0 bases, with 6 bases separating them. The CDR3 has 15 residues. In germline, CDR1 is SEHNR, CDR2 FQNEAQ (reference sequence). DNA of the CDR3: TGTGCCAGCAGCTTTCAAAGCTCCTATAATTCACCCCTCCACTTT. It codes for CASSFQSSYNSPLHF.

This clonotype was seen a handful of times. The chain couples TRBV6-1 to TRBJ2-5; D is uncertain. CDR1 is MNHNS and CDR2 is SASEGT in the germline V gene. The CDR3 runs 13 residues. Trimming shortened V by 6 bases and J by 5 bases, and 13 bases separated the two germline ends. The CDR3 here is CASSRTLGETQYF. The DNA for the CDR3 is TGTGCCAGCAGCCGGACCCTCGGGGAGACCCAGTACTTC.

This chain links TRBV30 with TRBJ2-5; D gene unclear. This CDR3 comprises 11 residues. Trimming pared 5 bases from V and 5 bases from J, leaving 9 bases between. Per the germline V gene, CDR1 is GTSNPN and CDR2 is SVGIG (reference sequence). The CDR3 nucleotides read TGTGCCTGGGGGGTCTGGGAGACCCAGTACTTC. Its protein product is CAWGVWETQYF.

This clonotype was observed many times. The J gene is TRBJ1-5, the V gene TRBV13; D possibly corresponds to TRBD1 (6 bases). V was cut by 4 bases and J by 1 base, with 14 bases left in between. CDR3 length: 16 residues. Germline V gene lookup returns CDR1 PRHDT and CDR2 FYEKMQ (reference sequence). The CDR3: CASSYASRGSNQPQHF. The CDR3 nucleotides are TGTGCCAGCAGCTACGCCTCCAGGGGAAGCAATCAGCCCCAGCATTTT.

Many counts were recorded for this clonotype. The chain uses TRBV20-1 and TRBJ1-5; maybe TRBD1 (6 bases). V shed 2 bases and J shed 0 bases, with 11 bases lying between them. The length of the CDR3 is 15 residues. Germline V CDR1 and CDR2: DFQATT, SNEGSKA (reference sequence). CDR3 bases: TGCAGTGCTAGACAGGGGAGGACTAGCAATCAGCCCCAGCATTTT. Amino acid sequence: CSARQGRTSNQPQHF.

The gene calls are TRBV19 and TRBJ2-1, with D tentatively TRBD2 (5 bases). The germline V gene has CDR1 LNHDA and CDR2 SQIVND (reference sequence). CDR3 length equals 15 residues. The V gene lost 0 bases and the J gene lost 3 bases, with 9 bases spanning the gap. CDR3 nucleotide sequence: TGTGCCAGTAGTATAGAGGGCGGGCGCTACAATGAGCAGTTCTTC. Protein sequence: CASSIEGGRYNEQFF. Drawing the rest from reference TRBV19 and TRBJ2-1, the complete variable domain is DGGITQSPKYLFRKEGQNVTLSCEQNLNHDAMYWYRQDPGQGLRLIYYSQIVNDFQKGDIAEGYSVSREKKESFPLTVTSAQKNPTAFYLCASSIEGGRYNEQFFGPGTRLTVL.

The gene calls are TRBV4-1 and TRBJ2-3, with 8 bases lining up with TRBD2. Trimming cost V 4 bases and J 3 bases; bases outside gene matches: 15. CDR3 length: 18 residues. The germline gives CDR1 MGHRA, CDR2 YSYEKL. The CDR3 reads CASSLLDAGGGLTDTQYF. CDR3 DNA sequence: TGCGCCAGCAGCCTCTTAGATGCGGGAGGCGGGTTAACAGATACGCAGTATTTT.

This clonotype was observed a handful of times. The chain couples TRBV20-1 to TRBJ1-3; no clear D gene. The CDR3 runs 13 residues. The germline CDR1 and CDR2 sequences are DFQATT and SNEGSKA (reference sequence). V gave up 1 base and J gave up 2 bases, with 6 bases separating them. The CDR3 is CSARVSTGNTIYF. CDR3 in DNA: TGCAGTGCTAGAGTGTCTACTGGAAACACCATATATTTT.

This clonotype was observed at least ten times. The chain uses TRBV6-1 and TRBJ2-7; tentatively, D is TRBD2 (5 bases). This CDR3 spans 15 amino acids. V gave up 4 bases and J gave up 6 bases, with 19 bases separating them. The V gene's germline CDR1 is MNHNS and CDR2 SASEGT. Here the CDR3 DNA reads TGTGCCAGCAGTGCCTTATCGGGGTTTCCTTCCGAGCAGTACTTC. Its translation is CASSALSGFPSEQYF.

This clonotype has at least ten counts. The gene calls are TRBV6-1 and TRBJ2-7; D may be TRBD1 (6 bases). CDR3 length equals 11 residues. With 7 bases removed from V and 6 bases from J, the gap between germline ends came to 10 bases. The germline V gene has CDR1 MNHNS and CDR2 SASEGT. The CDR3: CASKAGVEQYF. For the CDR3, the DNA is TGTGCCAGCAAAGCAGGGGTCGAGCAGTACTTC.

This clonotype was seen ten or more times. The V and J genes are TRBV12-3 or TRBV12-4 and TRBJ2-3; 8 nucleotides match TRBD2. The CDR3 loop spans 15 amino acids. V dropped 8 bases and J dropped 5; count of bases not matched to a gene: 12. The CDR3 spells CASSLVAGGIDTQYF. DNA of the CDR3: TGTGCCAGCTCCCTCGTGGCGGGAGGTATAGATACGCAGTATTTT.